This T cell receptor (beta chain) was identified during a study of CD4 T cells in relation to SARS-CoV-2 and coronaviruses. Study in general: TCR beta CDR3s were sequenced after approximately 11-day antigen culture of PBMCs. No peptide or an HIV-1 Nef peptide pool served as negative control.

Study-wide findings and caveats: No crossreactivity against non-spike viral proteins was tested here.

Method: immunoSEQ multiplex PCR; TCRdb's copy keeps in-frame clones and lacks some. This repertoire shows more than 20,000 clones, more than 75% found once; its top ten account for under 11%. Trimming left V 2 bases short and J 0 bases short, with 17 bases between. The germline gives CDR1 GTSNPN, CDR2 SVGIG (reference sequence). This CDR3 is built from 16 residues. Unexposed donor CD4+ T cells date from about 2011-2018, before the COVID-19 pandemic. Isolation of CD4+ T cells took place after around eleven days in culture. Unexposed-donor CD4+ T cells were probed with SARS-CoV-2 S/N and four cold-coronavirus spikes, cells permitting. Turning to this clone: As yet, its antigen is unknown.

Sequenced material: CD4+ T cells from PBMCs, cultured in vitro. This chain joins TRBV30 and TRBJ2-7; maybe TRBD2 (6 bases). This receptor was identified in a human donor in good health. The CDR3 spells CAWSILTSFLSYEQYF. CDR3 DNA sequence: TGTGCCTGGAGTATCCTAACTAGCTTCCTCTCCTACGAGCAGTACTTC. Full variable domain (remainder filled in from reference TRBV30 and TRBJ2-7): SQTIHQWPATLVQPVGSPLSLECTVEGTSNPNLYWYRQAAGRGLQLLFYSVGIGQISSEVPQNLSASRPQDRQFILSSKKLLLSDSGFYLCAWSILTSFLSYEQYFGPGTRLTVT.